A selection of T cell receptor beta chains follows, all from one sample in a study of T cells in localized non-small cell lung cancer. Sequenced by immunoSEQ multiplex PCR; TCRdb stores in-frame clones only, minus some. The sample lists over 40,000 clones, 88% occurring once. Sequenced material: peripheral blood, taken before any cancer treatment. These receptors were obtained from a female donor older than 55 with stage I squamous cell lung carcinoma. Each CDR3 is given with its conserved first and last residue. The order of the fields is J gene, V gene, clone size, D gene, CDR3 DNA, CDR3 protein. The D gene is left open where the match is weak. The size of a clone is reported for some rows only, either as once, few or many, or as a class for expanded clones.

TRBJ1-2 | TRBV30 | once | - | TGTGCCTGGACTACAGGAGGATATGGCTACACCTTC | CAWTTGGYGYTF
TRBJ1-2 | TRBV11-2 | - | - | TGTGCCAGCAGCTTTGTTGGCGCTAACTATGGCTACACCTTC | CASSFVGANYGYTF
TRBJ2-3 | TRBV11-2 | - | TRBD2 | TGTGCCAGCAGCATACTAGCGGGAATAGGAACAGATACGCAGTATTTT | CASSILAGIGTDTQYF
TRBJ2-5 | TRBV7-2 | - | TRBD2 | TGTGCCAGCAGCCCAGCCGGGAGGGATGAGACCCAGTACTTC | CASSPAGRDETQYF
TRBJ2-6 | TRBV5-5 | - | - | TGTGCCAGCAGCTTGAGGGATGCGGGGGCAAGATCTGGGGCCAACGTCCTGACTTTC | CASSLRDAGARSGANVLTF
TRBJ2-3 | TRBV27 | - | - | TGTGCCAGCAGTTTGTCCACTAGGTACTCAGATACGCAGTATTTT | CASSLSTRYSDTQYF
TRBJ2-2 | TRBV7-6 | - | TRBD2 | TGTGCCAGCAGCCCACATCTACGCGGGGAGGGCCAGGACACCGGGGAGCTGTTTTTT | CASSPHLRGEGQDTGELFF
TRBJ2-7 | TRBV7-2 | - | - | TGTGCCAGCAGCTTACTTGGCGGCTACGAGCAGTACTTC | CASSLLGGYEQYF
TRBJ1-3 | TRBV15 | - | - | TGTGCCACCAGCAGAGATGTTTCCACCATATATTTT | CATSRDVSTIYF
TRBJ1-1 | TRBV9 | few | - | TGTGCCAGCAGCGTAGAGGAGGGCACTGAAGCTTTCTTT | CASSVEEGTEAFF
TRBJ2-1 | TRBV7-3 | - | TRBD2 | TGTGCCAGCAGCGGGACTAGCGGGATAGGAGAGCAGTTCTTC | CASSGTSGIGEQFF
TRBJ2-7 | TRBV23-1 | - | - | TGCGCCAGCAGTCAAGGGGGGGCGGGCCGACCCTACGAGCAGTACTTC | CASSQGGAGRPYEQYF
TRBJ2-7 | TRBV27 | once | TRBD1 | TGTGCCAGCAGTTCCACAGGGGGGCTCTCCTACGAGCAGTACTTC | CASSSTGGLSYEQYF
TRBJ1-1 | TRBV27 | - | - | TGTGCCAGCAGTTTTTCCCGGAACACTGAAGCTTTCTTT | CASSFSRNTEAFF
TRBJ2-3 | TRBV28 | - | - | TGTGCCACTATCGGACAGTATGCTAGCACAGATACGCAGTATTTT | CATIGQYASTDTQYF
TRBJ1-2 | TRBV19 | - | - | TGTGCCAGCTCTGACACGGGCAACTATGGCTACACCTTC | CASSDTGNYGYTF
TRBJ2-5 | TRBV4-3 | - | - | TGCGCCAGCAGCCAAGAGGGGGGGCGGACCCAGTACTTC | CASSQEGGRTQYF
TRBJ2-3 | TRBV30 | few | - | TGTGCCTGGAGTGATGGGGATACGCAGTATTTT | CAWSDGDTQYF
TRBJ2-3 | TRBV9 | few | TRBD2 | TGTGCCAGCAGCTTTAGCGGGGATCACACAGATACGCAGTATTTT | CASSFSGDHTDTQYF
TRBJ1-5 | TRBV29-1 | - | TRBD1 | TGCAGCGTTTCAGGGGGTCGGCGTCAGCCCCAGCATTTT | CSVSGGRRQPQHF